This T cell receptor (beta chain) was sequenced in a study of blood T cell repertoires in COVID-19. Whole-study context: PBMCs, B-cell-depleted T cells, or T cells provided the cDNA or gDNA that made up the material.

The V gene's germline CDR1 is MDHEN and CDR2 SYDVKM. There are 15 residues in the CDR3. V was clipped by 3 bases and J by 0 bases, with 10 bases between them. Assay: immunoSEQ multiplex PCR; the TCRdb copy retains only in-frame clones and omits some. The sample lists more than 95,000 clones, about 89% seen once, with around 5.5% in the top ten. The rearrangement uses TRBV28 and TRBJ2-3, with D tentatively TRBD2 (6 bases). Input material: peripheral blood. The TCR was taken from a human donor in a cohort sampled during active COVID-19. CDR3 region: CASSLGGVSTDTQYF. CDR3 coding DNA: TGTGCCAGCAGTTTGGGCGGGGTGAGCACAGATACGCAGTATTTT. The full variable domain, rest sourced from reference TRBV28 and TRBJ2-3, is DVKVTQSSRYLVKRTGEKVFLECVQDMDHENMFWYRQDPGLGLRLIYFSYDVKMKEKGDIPEGYSVSREKKERFSLILESASTNQTSMYLCASSLGGVSTDTQYFGPGTRLTVL.